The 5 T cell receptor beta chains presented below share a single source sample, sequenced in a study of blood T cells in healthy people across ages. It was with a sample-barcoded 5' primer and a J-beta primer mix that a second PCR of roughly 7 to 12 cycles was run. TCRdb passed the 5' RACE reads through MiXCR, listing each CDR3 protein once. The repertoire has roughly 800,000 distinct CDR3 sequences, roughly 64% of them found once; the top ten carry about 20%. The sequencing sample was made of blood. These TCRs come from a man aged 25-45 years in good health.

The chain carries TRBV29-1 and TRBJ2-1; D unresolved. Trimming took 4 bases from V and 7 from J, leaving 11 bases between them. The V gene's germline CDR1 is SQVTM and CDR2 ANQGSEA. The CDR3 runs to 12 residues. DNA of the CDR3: TGCAGCGTTGTAGGAGCGTTGAATGAGCAGTTCTTC. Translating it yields CSVVGALNEQFF.

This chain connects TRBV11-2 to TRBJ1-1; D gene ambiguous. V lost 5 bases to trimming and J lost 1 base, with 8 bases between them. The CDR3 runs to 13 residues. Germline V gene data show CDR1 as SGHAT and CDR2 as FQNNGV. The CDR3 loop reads CASSPGSNTEAFF. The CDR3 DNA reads TGTGCCAGCAGCCCCGGGTCGAACACTGAAGCTTTCTTT.

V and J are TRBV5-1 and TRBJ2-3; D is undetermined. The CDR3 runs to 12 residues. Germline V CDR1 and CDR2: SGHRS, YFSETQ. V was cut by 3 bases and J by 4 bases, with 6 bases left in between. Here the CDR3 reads CASSSQSDTQYF. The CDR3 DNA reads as TGCGCCAGCAGCTCTCAGTCAGATACGCAGTATTTT.

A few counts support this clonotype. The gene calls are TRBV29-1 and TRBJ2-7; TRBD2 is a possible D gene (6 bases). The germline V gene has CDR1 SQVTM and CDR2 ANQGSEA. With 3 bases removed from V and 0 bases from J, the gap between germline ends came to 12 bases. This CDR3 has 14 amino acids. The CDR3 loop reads CSVDGGQGSYEQYF. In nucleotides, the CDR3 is TGCAGCGTTGACGGAGGGCAGGGCTCCTACGAGCAGTACTTC.

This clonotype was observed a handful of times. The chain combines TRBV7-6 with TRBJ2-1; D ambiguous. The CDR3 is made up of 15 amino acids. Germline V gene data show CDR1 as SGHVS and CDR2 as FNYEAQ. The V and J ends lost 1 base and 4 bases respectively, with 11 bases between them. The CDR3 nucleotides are TGTGCCAGCAGCTTAGGTACCCTCGAGTACAATGAGCAGTTCTTC. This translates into CASSLGTLEYNEQFF. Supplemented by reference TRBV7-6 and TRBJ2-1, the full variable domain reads GAGVSQSPRYKVTKRGQDVALRCDPISGHVSLYWYRQALGQGPEFLTYFNYEAQQDKSGLPNDRFSAERPEGSISTLTIQRTEQRDSAMYRCASSLGTLEYNEQFFGPGTRLTVL.